Following are 16 T cell receptor beta chains from one sample sequenced in a study of T-cell memory formation after mild COVID-19. MiXCR was run by TCRdb on the 5' RACE reads, yielding one entry per CDR3 protein. The sample has about 57,000 distinct CDR3 sequences; 10% to 15% are singletons. The sequencing sample was made of PBMCs or a T cell subset sorted from them (not recorded which). Every receptor here comes from a man in his late teens or twenties who had mild COVID-19 (a few samples of this study predate the infection). Cell type and time point are not known.

The chain employs TRBV11-3 and TRBJ2-1; perhaps TRBD2 as D (5 bases). V lost 5 bases and J 1 base, leaving 12 bases between the germline ends. CDR1 and CDR2 from the germline V gene are SGHNT and YENEEA. CDR3 length: 15 amino acids. The CDR3 nucleotides read TGTGCCAGCAGCCTAACACTAGGTTCCTACAATGAGCAGTTCTTC. It specifies CASSLTLGSYNEQFF.

This clonotype has at least ten counts. The chain is built from TRBV5-1 and TRBJ2-1, with TRBD2 identical over 13 bases. The junction had 9 bases not matched to a gene; V was cut back by 4 bases and J by 8 bases. This CDR3 comprises 16 residues. The germline gives CDR1 SGHRS, CDR2 YFSETQ. DNA of the CDR3: TGCGCCAGCAGCCGGCAAACTAGCGGGGGGGCAGATGAGCAGTTCTTC. This translates into CASSRQTSGGADEQFF.

The rearrangement uses TRBV20-1 and TRBJ1-5; D may be TRBD1 (6 bases). Germline V gene sequence: CDR1 DFQATT, CDR2 SNEGSKA (reference sequence). Trimming removed 5 bases from V and 5 bases from J, with 13 bases in between. The length of the CDR3 is 13 residues. The CDR3 loop is CSAQDRSHQPQHF. Here the CDR3 DNA reads TGCAGTGCTCAAGACAGGTCACATCAGCCCCAGCATTTT.

This clonotype was seen many times. The rearrangement links TRBV7-8 to TRBJ2-7, with D possibly matching TRBD1 (6 bases). The V gene lost 5 bases and the J gene lost 0 bases, with 14 bases spanning the gap. There are 15 residues in the CDR3. The germline gives CDR1 SGHVS, CDR2 FQNEAQ. The DNA for the CDR3 is TGTGCCAGCAGCCAGCACCAGGGGCCCTCCTACGAGCAGTACTTC. Translation gives CASSQHQGPSYEQYF.

The rearrangement uses TRBV5-6 and TRBJ2-3; possible D gene TRBD1, 6 bases. Looked up from germline, CDR1 is SGHDT and CDR2 is YYEEEE. The CDR3 is 17 amino acids. V lost 4 bases and J lost 1, with 19 bases in between. CDR3 in amino acids: CASSTGQTYSGTDTQYF. For the CDR3, the DNA is TGTGCCAGCAGCACCGGACAGACCTACAGTGGCACAGATACGCAGTATTTT.

This clonotype was found a few times. The V gene is TRBV28, the J gene TRBJ2-3, with D hard to call. Germline CDR1 MDHEN, CDR2 SYDVKM. V was shortened by 3 bases and J by 4 bases, with 8 bases between the two germline ends. This CDR3 is built from 13 residues. The CDR3 nucleotides are TGTGCCAGCAGTTTGGATGGGTCAGATACGCAGTATTTT. Its translation is CASSLDGSDTQYF.

Only a few counts were recorded for this clonotype. The rearrangement joins TRBV6-1 to TRBJ1-2; D gene unclear. Deletions cut 7 bases from V and 10 bases from J, with 10 bases between. Looked up from germline, CDR1 is MNHNS and CDR2 is SASEGT. This CDR3 comprises 10 residues. CDR3 protein: CASKHEHYTF. The CDR3 DNA is TGTGCCAGCAAACATGAACACTACACCTTC.

Only a few counts were recorded for this clonotype. The J gene is TRBJ2-1, the V gene TRBV4-3, with D possibly TRBD2 on 6 matching bases. V was shortened by 3 bases and J by 3 bases, with 15 bases between the two germline ends. The CDR3 length is 16 residues. In germline, CDR1 is LGHNA, CDR2 YSLEER. The CDR3 here is CASSQIRETVYNEQFF. CDR3 coding DNA: TGCGCCAGCAGCCAGATCCGGGAGACGGTCTACAATGAGCAGTTCTTC.

In its sample, this clonotype was seen a few times. The V gene is TRBV5-1, the J gene TRBJ2-2; 9 bases match TRBD1. CDR3 length: 15 residues. CDR1 SGHRS and CDR2 YFSETQ come from the germline V gene. With 2 bases clipped from V and 4 bases from J, the junction kept 3 bases outside the gene matches. CDR3 nucleotides: TGCGCCAGCAGCTTAACAGGGGGCTTCACCGGGGAGCTGTTTTTT. It is translated as CASSLTGGFTGELFF.

In its sample, this clonotype was seen a few times. V gene TRBV3-1 combines with J gene TRBJ1-1; maybe TRBD1 (5 bases). CDR1 and CDR2 from the germline V gene are LGHDT and YNNKEL (reference sequence). This CDR3 is 16 amino acids long. V lost 3 bases and J lost 8, with 22 bases in between. The CDR3 coding sequence is TGTGCCAGCAGCCAGTCATCTGGAGGGAGGAGGGGAGAAGCTTTCTTT. This gives the protein CASSQSSGGRRGEAFF. The variable domain in full, completed from reference TRBV3-1 and TRBJ1-1, reads DTAVSQTPKYLVTQMGNDKSIKCEQNLGHDTMYWYKQDSKKFLKIMFSYNNKELIINETVPNRFSPKSPDKAHLNLHINSLELGDSAVYFCASSQSSGGRRGEAFFGQGTRLTVV.

J is TRBJ2-1 and V is TRBV20-1, with D perhaps assigned TRBD1 or TRBD2 (6 bases each). The V gene lost 4 bases and the J gene lost 0 bases, with 13 bases spanning the gap. CDR1 DFQATT and CDR2 SNEGSKA come from the germline V gene (reference sequence). The CDR3 has 15 amino acids. In DNA, the CDR3 is TGCAGTGCTATTTTAGGGGGGAGCTCCTACAATGAGCAGTTCTTC. It translates to CSAILGGSSYNEQFF.

This clonotype has a handful of counts. The V call is TRBV27, the J call TRBJ1-1; D perhaps matches TRBD1 (5 bases). The germline V and J ends were trimmed by 3 bases and 1 base, with 12 bases remaining between them. Germline CDR1 and CDR2: MNHEY and SMNVEV (reference sequence). The CDR3 loop spans 15 amino acids. CDR3 nucleotide sequence: TGTGCCAGCAGTTTGTTAGTTGGGGGGAACACTGAAGCTTTCTTT. Encoded protein: CASSLLVGGNTEAFF.

This clonotype has only a few counts. The chain is built from TRBV7-2 and TRBJ2-7; D is unresolved. From germline, CDR1 is SGHTA and CDR2 FQGNSA. Trimming removed 5 bases at V and 2 bases at J, with 10 bases between. This CDR3 region has 13 residues. DNA of the CDR3: TGTGCCAGCAGCCTGGACCGACCCTACGAGCAGTACTTC. Protein product: CASSLDRPYEQYF.

This clonotype was seen many times. The V and J genes are TRBV6-5 and TRBJ2-7; D is undetermined. The CDR3 totals 17 residues. V was shortened by 0 bases and J by 3 bases, with 18 bases between the two germline ends. CDR1 and CDR2 (germline): MNHEY, SVGAGI. CDR3 sequence reads: CASSYSPGPAEHYEQYF. Written as DNA, the CDR3 is TGTGCCAGCAGTTACTCCCCCGGACCGGCTGAACACTACGAGCAGTACTTC.

This clonotype was seen at least ten times. J is TRBJ1-2 and V is TRBV12-3 or TRBV12-4; a weak D match, TRBD1 (5 bases). The CDR3 is 15 amino acids. The V end lost 5 bases, the J end lost 2 bases, and 15 bases lay between the germline ends. The DNA of the CDR3 is TGTGCCAGCAGTAGGGGAGGGGCGAAGAACTATGGCTACACCTTC. It encodes CASSRGGAKNYGYTF.

This clonotype was found many times. The chain has TRBV9 and TRBJ2-7; the D call may be TRBD1 or TRBD2 (5 bases each). The germline gives CDR1 SGDLS, CDR2 YYNGEE. CDR3 length: 14 amino acids. Trimming pared 3 bases from V and 6 bases from J, leaving 16 bases between. The CDR3 protein is CASSGTGWGSEQYF. CDR3 DNA: TGTGCCAGCAGCGGAACCGGATGGGGGTCCGAGCAGTACTTC.